This TCR beta chain appears in the sequencing data of a study of T cells after yellow fever vaccination. Overall study findings and caveats: The secondary response was weaker, and its peak arrived faster, on day 5 versus 15. Sorted repertoires could include abundant contaminating clonotypes from bulk cells. Clones that expanded after primary vaccination mostly reappeared after the booster (around 96% CD4, about 91% CD8).

TCRdb reanalysed the 5' RACE reads using MiXCR and keeps one entry per CDR3 protein. The sample lists 360,000 or so distinct CDR3 sequences, roughly 12% occurring once. This clonotype was picked up a small number of times. What it recognizes is unknown. V was shortened by 8 bases and J by 8 bases, with 21 bases between the two germline ends. In germline, CDR1 is MDHEN, CDR2 SYDVKM. The CDR3 is made up of 14 amino acids. Sequenced here: PBMCs, sampled on the day of the first yellow fever vaccination. This clonotype originated in a man younger than 35 who received the YFV17D yellow fever vaccine. The V and J genes are TRBV28 and TRBJ1-2; D is undetermined. The CDR3 nucleotides read TGTGCCAGCTGGGCAGTTAATCCTGCTTTGGGCTACACCTTC. Protein product: CASWAVNPALGYTF.